The text below deals with one T cell receptor (beta chain). This sample stems from a study of blood T cell repertoires in COVID-19. Overall study context: COVID-19 samples collected from the United States, Italy and Spain covered acute and convalescent phases.

In the original analysis: Researchers report that nucleated cell counts were estimated from reference gene primer amplification. TCRdb's copy holds only in-frame clones and misses some; the assay was immunoSEQ multiplex PCR. V and J calls and clone size are copied from that table; D and trimming were computed from the DNA. The repertoire has 240,000 or so clones, more than 70% of them found once; the top ten carry 0.99%. The CDR3 length is 16 residues. CDR1 and CDR2 from the germline V gene are SGDLS and YYNGEE. The V end was cut by 3 bases, the J end by 3 bases, with 18 bases between. Sample: peripheral blood. This chain links TRBV9 with TRBJ1-2, with D maybe TRBD1 (6 bases). This receptor was obtained from a woman aged 40-49 years who had recovered from COVID-19. The CDR3 region is CASSAWGGTFDYGYTF. The CDR3 DNA reads TGTGCCAGCAGCGCCTGGGGGGGCACCTTCGACTATGGCTACACCTTC.